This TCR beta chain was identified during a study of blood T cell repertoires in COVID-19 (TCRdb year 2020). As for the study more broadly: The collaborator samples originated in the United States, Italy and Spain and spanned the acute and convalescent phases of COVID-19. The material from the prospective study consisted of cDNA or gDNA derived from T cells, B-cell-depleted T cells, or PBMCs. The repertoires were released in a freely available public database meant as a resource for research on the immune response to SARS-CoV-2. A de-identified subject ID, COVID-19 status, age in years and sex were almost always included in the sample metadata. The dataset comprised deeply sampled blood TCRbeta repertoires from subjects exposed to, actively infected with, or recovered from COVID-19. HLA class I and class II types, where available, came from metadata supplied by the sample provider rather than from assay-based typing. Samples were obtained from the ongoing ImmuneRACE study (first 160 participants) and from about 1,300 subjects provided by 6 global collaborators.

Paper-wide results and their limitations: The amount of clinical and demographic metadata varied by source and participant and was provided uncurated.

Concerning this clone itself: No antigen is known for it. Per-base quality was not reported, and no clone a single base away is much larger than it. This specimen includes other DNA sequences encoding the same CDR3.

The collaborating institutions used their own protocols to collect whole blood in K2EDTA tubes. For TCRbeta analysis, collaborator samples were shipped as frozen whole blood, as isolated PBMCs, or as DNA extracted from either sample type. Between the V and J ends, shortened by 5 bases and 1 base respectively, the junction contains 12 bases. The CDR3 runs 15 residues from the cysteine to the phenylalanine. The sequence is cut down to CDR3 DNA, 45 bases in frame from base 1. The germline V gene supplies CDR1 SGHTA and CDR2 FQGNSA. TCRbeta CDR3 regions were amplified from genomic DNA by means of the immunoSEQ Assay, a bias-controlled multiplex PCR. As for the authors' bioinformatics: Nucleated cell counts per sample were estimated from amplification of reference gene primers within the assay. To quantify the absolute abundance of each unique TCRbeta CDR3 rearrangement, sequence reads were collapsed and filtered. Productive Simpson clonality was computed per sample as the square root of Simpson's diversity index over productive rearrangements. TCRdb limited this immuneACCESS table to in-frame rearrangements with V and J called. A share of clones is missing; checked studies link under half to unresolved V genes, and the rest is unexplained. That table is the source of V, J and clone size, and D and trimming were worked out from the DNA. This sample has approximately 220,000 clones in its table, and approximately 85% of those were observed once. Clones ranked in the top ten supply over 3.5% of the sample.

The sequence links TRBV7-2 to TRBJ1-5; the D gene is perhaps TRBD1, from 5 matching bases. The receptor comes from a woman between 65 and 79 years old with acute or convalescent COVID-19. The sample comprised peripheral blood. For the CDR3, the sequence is CASSLTGGSNQPQHF. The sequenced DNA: TGTGCCAGCAGCCTCACAGGTGGGAGCAATCAGCCCCAGCATTTT.